The rows below give T cell receptor beta chains drawn from one sample of a study of shared clonotypes between healthy human individuals. Using immunoSEQ multiplex PCR, the repertoire was profiled, and TCRdb retains in-frame clones only, with some absent. This table has fewer than 1.6 million clones, approximately 98.5% appearing once. The sample was naive CD4+ T cells sorted from blood. These receptors came from a man aged 25-45 years in good health. Both conserved end residues are part of each CDR3. The order of the fields is D gene, clone size, J gene, V gene, CDR3 DNA, CDR3 protein. D genes are given only for firm matches. The size entry is marked missing in some rows and otherwise reads once, few, many or a size class.

d_gene: TRBD1
abundance: .
j_gene: TRBJ2-7
v_gene: TRBV5-5
CDR3nt: TGTGCCAGCAGCCCGACAGGGGTCCTCGCCTACGAGCAGTACTTC
CDR3aa: CASSPTGVLAYEQYF

d_gene: .
abundance: .
j_gene: TRBJ2-2
v_gene: TRBV5-1
CDR3nt: TGCGCCAGCAAGGTGGAGACGAACACCGGGGAGCTGTTTTTT
CDR3aa: CASKVETNTGELFF

d_gene: .
abundance: .
j_gene: TRBJ2-3
v_gene: TRBV7-9
CDR3nt: TGTGCCAGCACCTTAACGGGCGGCTCAGATACGCAGTATTTT
CDR3aa: CASTLTGGSDTQYF

d_gene: .
abundance: .
j_gene: TRBJ2-3
v_gene: TRBV9
CDR3nt: TGTGCCAGCAGCGTAGACCCGGGCCCTCCGGCAGATACGCAGTATTTT
CDR3aa: CASSVDPGPPADTQYF

d_gene: .
abundance: .
j_gene: TRBJ2-1
v_gene: TRBV10-3
CDR3nt: TGTGCCATCAGTGCACTACTAGAGAGCTCCTACAATGAGCAGTTCTTC
CDR3aa: CAISALLESSYNEQFF

d_gene: .
abundance: .
j_gene: TRBJ2-3
v_gene: TRBV2
CDR3nt: TGTGCCAGCAGTGAAGACAGGGCTTCCACAGATACGCAGTATTTT
CDR3aa: CASSEDRASTDTQYF

d_gene: .
abundance: .
j_gene: TRBJ2-6
v_gene: TRBV12-2
CDR3nt: TGTGCAAGTCGCTTAGCAATTGGGCTACTCTTGAGACTCTCTGGGGCCAACGTCCTGACTTTC
CDR3aa: CASRLAIGLLLRLSGANVLTF

d_gene: TRBD2
abundance: .
j_gene: TRBJ2-5
v_gene: TRBV5-1
CDR3nt: TGCGCCAGCAGCGGTGGACTAGCGGGAGGAGAGACCCAGTACTTC
CDR3aa: CASSGGLAGGETQYF

d_gene: TRBD2
abundance: .
j_gene: TRBJ2-7
v_gene: TRBV5-6
CDR3nt: TGTGCCAGCACCCCATTGGCTAGCGGGACCTACGAGCAGTACTTC
CDR3aa: CASTPLASGTYEQYF

d_gene: .
abundance: .
j_gene: TRBJ2-7
v_gene: TRBV11-2
CDR3nt: TGTGCCAGCAGCTCCACCCGGGTATACGAGCAGTACTTC
CDR3aa: CASSSTRVYEQYF

d_gene: TRBD2
abundance: .
j_gene: TRBJ2-3
v_gene: TRBV5-1
CDR3nt: TGCGCCAGCAGTCTAGCGGGAGGCAGCACAGATACGCAGTATTTT
CDR3aa: CASSLAGGSTDTQYF

d_gene: TRBD2
abundance: .
j_gene: TRBJ2-1
v_gene: TRBV4-3
CDR3nt: TGCGCCAGCAGCCAGTCGTTAGCGGGAGGGAGCCATGAGCAGTTCTTC
CDR3aa: CASSQSLAGGSHEQFF

d_gene: .
abundance: .
j_gene: TRBJ1-1
v_gene: TRBV28
CDR3nt: TGTGCCAGCAGTTTATGGGACGGACGCACTTTT
CDR3aa: CASSLWDGRTF

d_gene: .
abundance: .
j_gene: TRBJ2-7
v_gene: TRBV5-1
CDR3nt: TGCGCCAGCAGCTTGGATCTACGACCGACAGTTTACTACGAGCAGTACTTC
CDR3aa: CASSLDLRPTVYYEQYF

d_gene: TRBD2
abundance: .
j_gene: TRBJ2-7
v_gene: TRBV4-2
CDR3nt: TGTGCCAGCAGCCAGGAAACTAGCGGGAGCGGGGACGGGGAGCAGTACTTC
CDR3aa: CASSQETSGSGDGEQYF

d_gene: .
abundance: .
j_gene: TRBJ2-2
v_gene: TRBV25-1
CDR3nt: TGTGCCAGCAGTGAATTGGAGGTACGAGGCACCGGGGAGCTGTTTTTT
CDR3aa: CASSELEVRGTGELFF

d_gene: TRBD2
abundance: .
j_gene: TRBJ2-7
v_gene: TRBV18
CDR3nt: TGTGCCAGCTCACGTGGTAGCGGGAGTTTCGACGAGCAGTACTTC
CDR3aa: CASSRGSGSFDEQYF

d_gene: .
abundance: .
j_gene: TRBJ2-7
v_gene: TRBV11-2
CDR3nt: TGTGCCAGCAGGAGGGGGGGACAGACCCACGAGCAGTACTTC
CDR3aa: CASRRGGQTHEQYF

d_gene: .
abundance: .
j_gene: TRBJ2-6
v_gene: TRBV5-1
CDR3nt: TGCGCCAGCAGCTTTACACCACTCGGGGCCAACGTCCTGACTTTC
CDR3aa: CASSFTPLGANVLTF

d_gene: TRBD2
abundance: .
j_gene: TRBJ2-1
v_gene: TRBV5-1
CDR3nt: TGCGCCAGCAGCCTCAGGGAGGGCGACCCGAGCTCCTACAATGAGCAGTTCTTC
CDR3aa: CASSLREGDPSSYNEQFF

d_gene: .
abundance: once
j_gene: TRBJ2-7
v_gene: TRBV10-3
CDR3nt: TGTGCCACCGGGTTTGCCTACGAGCAGTACTTC
CDR3aa: CATGFAYEQYF

d_gene: TRBD2
abundance: .
j_gene: TRBJ2-7
v_gene: TRBV10-2
CDR3nt: TGCGCCAGCAGTGGAGAGCGGGAGAGCCGGGGGTACGAGCAGTACTTC
CDR3aa: CASSGERESRGYEQYF